Presented here are 29 T cell receptor beta chains from one specimen sequenced in a study of shared clonotypes between healthy human individuals (dated by TCRdb to 2019 to 2021). To prepare the library, the immunoSEQ multiplex PCR assay was applied. Entries here come from immuneACCESS through TCRdb and include only in-frame sequences with V and J called. Some clones fail to appear in such tables; in the studies checked, an unresolved V gene covers under half of the shortfall, and the cause of the remainder is unknown. Across this sample there are about 960,000 clones, with roughly 72% seen only once. The biggest ten clones account for around 1.4% of the sample. The sample consisted of memory CD4+ T cells sorted from blood. The cell subset or site label for this specimen denotes: CD45RA-negative fraction. These receptor sequences come from a man aged 18 to 35 in good health.

The sample holds a few counts of this clone. The chain combines TRBV10-2 with TRBJ2-2, with TRBD1 matching 9 bases. The J segment lost 6 bases and the V segment lost 8 bases, leaving 1 base of the junction unmatched. Germline CDR1 reads WSHSY; CDR2 reads SAAADI. CDR3 length: 12 residues. The CDR3 spells CASWTGAGELFF. CDR3 bases: TGCGCCAGCTGGACAGGGGCCGGGGAGCTGTTTTTT.

About this clone: Other DNA variants within this sample encode the same CDR3. The genes are TRBV4-3 and TRBJ2-7; no firm D call. Looked up from germline, CDR1 is LGHNA and CDR2 is YSLEER. V was clipped by 0 bases and J by 1 base, with 7 bases between them. The CDR3 is made up of 14 amino acids. CDR3: CASSQDRVSYEQYF. In nucleotides, the CDR3 is TGCGCCAGCAGCCAAGATCGAGTATCCTACGAGCAGTACTTC.

V gene TRBV4-2 combines with J gene TRBJ1-4; possible D gene TRBD1, 6 bases. CDR1 and CDR2 from the germline V gene are LGHNA and YNFKEQ. The CDR3 runs 16 residues. Deletions cut 4 bases from V and 7 bases from J, with 19 bases between. The CDR3, as DNA: TGTGCCAGCAGCCCCGAGGTCGGGGGGCAGGGTGAAAAACTGTTTTTT. Translation: CASSPEVGGQGEKLFF.

Of note for this clone: The same CDR3 arises from other DNA sequences in this sample as well. The chain couples TRBV28 to TRBJ2-7; 9 bases are a match to TRBD1. The CDR3 is made up of 15 amino acids. The V gene's germline CDR1 is MDHEN and CDR2 SYDVKM. The junction had 10 bases not matched to a gene; V was cut back by 6 bases and J by 4 bases. CDR3 region: CASSLPGQGRYEQYF. CDR3 sequence (DNA): TGTGCCAGCAGCTTGCCGGGACAGGGTCGGTACGAGCAGTACTTC.

The CDR3 nucleotides are TGTGCCAGCTCTCCGGGACTAGCGGGAGTAGAGCAGTTCTTC. Translating it yields CASSPGLAGVEQFF. The chain combines TRBV11-2 with TRBJ2-1; the match to TRBD2 covers 14 bases. V was pared by 8 bases and J by 10 bases, with 7 bases of the junction left unmatched. Germline V gives CDR1 SGHAT, CDR2 FQNNGV. The CDR3 is 14 amino acids.

J is TRBJ1-2 and V is TRBV29-1, with TRBD1 as a possible D gene (6 bases). V lost 1 base, J lost 2 bases, and 8 bases lay in between. This CDR3 has 13 residues. Germline V CDR1 and CDR2: SQVTM, ANQGSEA. The CDR3 sequence: CSVEGQGNYGYTF. The CDR3 DNA is TGCAGCGTTGAAGGGCAGGGGAACTATGGCTACACCTTC. The complete variable domain, with remaining parts taken from reference TRBV29-1 and TRBJ1-2, reads SAVISQKPSRDICQRGTSLTIQCQVDSQVTMMFWYRQQPGQSLTLIATANQGSEATYESGFVIDKFPISRPNLTFSTLTVSNMSPEDSSIYLCSVEGQGNYGYTFGSGTRLTVV.

The chain links TRBV5-3 to TRBJ2-3, with 12 bases that match TRBD2. TRBV5-3 belongs to the ORF category, with a function that is uncertain. V lost 4 bases to trimming and J lost 0 bases; unmatched junction nucleotides: 6. CDR3 length equals 17 residues. The CDR3 here is CARSVTSGGTSTDTQYF. CDR3 DNA: TGTGCCAGAAGCGTGACTAGCGGGGGCACTAGCACAGATACGCAGTATTTT.

The rearrangement uses TRBV18 and TRBJ1-4; possible D gene TRBD1, 6 bases. V was pared by 3 bases and J by 8 bases, with 16 bases between. Germline CDR1 reads KGHSH; CDR2 reads LQKENI. This CDR3 is built from 15 residues. CDR3 region: CASSPFPGTLEKLFF. As DNA, the CDR3 is TGTGCCAGCTCACCTTTTCCCGGGACACTCGAAAAACTGTTTTTT.

There are many counts of this clone. The J gene is TRBJ1-2, the V gene TRBV6-5, with D unresolved. The CDR3 is made up of 14 amino acids. The V gene lost 5 bases and the J gene lost 0 bases, with 10 bases spanning the gap. Germline V gives CDR1 MNHEY, CDR2 SVGAGI. The chain's CDR3 is CASSRTAANYGYTF. CDR3 in DNA: TGTGCCAGCAGTCGGACGGCCGCTAACTATGGCTACACCTTC.

The chain is built from TRBV29-1 and TRBJ2-1, with TRBD1 as a possible D gene (6 bases). The V end was cut by 7 bases, the J end by 4 bases, with 14 bases between. The CDR3 contains 13 residues. Germline CDR1 reads SQVTM; CDR2 reads ANQGSEA. CDR3 loop: CSAKQGPYNEQFF. Written as DNA, the CDR3 is TGCAGCGCCAAACAGGGTCCTTACAATGAGCAGTTCTTC.

This chain uses TRBV30 with TRBJ1-4; no clear D gene. The germline V and J ends were trimmed by 2 bases and 8 bases, with 15 bases remaining between them. Germline V gene sequence: CDR1 GTSNPN, CDR2 SVGIG (reference sequence). This CDR3 has 14 amino acids. Here the CDR3 DNA reads TGTGCCTGGAGTCCGGAGCGGTTTAGGGAAAAACTGTTTTTT. Protein product: CAWSPERFREKLFF.

CDR3 in DNA: TGCAGCGTTGACCGTAAAGGTGCCTACGAGCAGTACTTC. As protein: CSVDRKGAYEQYF. The rearrangement joins TRBV29-1 to TRBJ2-7; D ambiguous. Looked up from germline, CDR1 is SQVTM and CDR2 is ANQGSEA. CDR3 length: 13 residues. V lost 3 bases to trimming and J lost 2 bases, with 11 bases between them.

Worth noting for this clone: In the same sample, other DNA sequences code for this CDR3. The V gene is TRBV7-9, the J gene TRBJ2-3, with no clear D. V gave up 3 bases and J gave up 5 bases, with 6 bases separating them. This CDR3 has 12 residues. Per the germline V gene, CDR1 is SEHNR and CDR2 is FQNEAQ (reference sequence). The DNA for the CDR3 is TGTGCCAGCAGCTTGTTAGGAGATACGCAGTATTTT. Its protein product is CASSLLGDTQYF.

This chain links TRBV12-5 with TRBJ1-1, with D unclear. In germline, CDR1 is LGHNT, CDR2 FRNRAP. V was clipped by 1 base and J by 0 bases, with 9 bases between them. The CDR3 is 15 amino acids. Here the CDR3 DNA reads TGTGCTAGTGGTTTGGATAGGGTCATGAACACTGAAGCTTTCTTT. This sequence encodes CASGLDRVMNTEAFF.

This sequence joins TRBV5-6 and TRBJ1-2; D is unresolved. The V gene's germline CDR1 is SGHDT and CDR2 YYEEEE. The CDR3 sequence is 14 residues long. V lost 2 bases and J 0 bases, leaving 8 bases between the germline ends. In nucleotides, the CDR3 is TGTGCCAGCAGCTTCCTCAGGTCTAACTATGGCTACACCTTC. Translation: CASSFLRSNYGYTF.

V and J are TRBV5-1 and TRBJ1-2, with a weak D call TRBD1 (5 bases). Trimming removed 1 base from V and 4 bases from J, with 11 bases in between. Per germline, CDR1 SGHRS and CDR2 YFSETQ. The CDR3 is 14 residues long. The CDR3 here is CASSLYLGGYGYTF. CDR3 DNA sequence: TGCGCCAGCAGCTTGTACTTGGGGGGCTATGGCTACACCTTC.

As to this clone: At one end, the junction sequence differs from germline, possibly due to a read error. The chain uses TRBV7-8 and TRBJ2-7; 12 bases agree with TRBD2. The CDR3 length is 18 residues. Germline CDR1 reads SGHVS; CDR2 reads FQNEAQ. The CDR3 protein is CASSLERTSGASSHEQYF. CDR3 bases: TGTGCCAGCAGCTTAGAAAGGACTAGCGGGGCCTCCTCCCACGAGCAGTACTTC.

This sequence joins TRBV19 and TRBJ2-1; possible D gene TRBD1, 6 bases. Germline-derived CDR1 and CDR2 are LNHDA and SQIVND (reference sequence). V lost 6 bases to trimming and J lost 6 bases, with 18 bases between them. This CDR3 contains 15 residues. CDR3: CASRLDRSSVNEQFF. CDR3 DNA: TGTGCCAGTAGACTTGACAGGTCGAGTGTCAATGAGCAGTTCTTC.

This clone was recorded at least ten times. J is TRBJ1-3 and V is TRBV7-2, with TRBD1 matching 8 bases. In germline, CDR1 is SGHTA, CDR2 FQGNSA. With V trimmed by 3 bases and J by 4 bases, 5 bases remained unmatched. CDR3 length: 15 amino acids. CDR3 amino acids: CASSFTGGTGNTIYF. CDR3 coding DNA: TGTGCCAGCAGCTTCACAGGGGGAACGGGAAACACCATATATTTT.

The chain's CDR3 is CASSVLGTNEKLFF. The CDR3 nucleotides read TGTGCCAGCAGTGTTCTTGGAACTAATGAAAAACTGTTTTTT. J is TRBJ1-4 and V is TRBV6-1, with D unresolved. Per germline, CDR1 MNHNS and CDR2 SASEGT. This CDR3 has 14 amino acids. The ends were cut back, 4 bases at V and 1 base at J, with 7 bases in the middle.

V is TRBV28 and J is TRBJ2-5; D is possibly TRBD1 (6 bases). Germline-derived CDR1 and CDR2 are MDHEN and SYDVKM. The CDR3 covers 12 residues. V lost 5 bases, J lost 5 bases, and 9 bases lay in between. This chain's CDR3 is CASSPDRETQYF. The CDR3 coding sequence is TGTGCCAGCAGTCCCGACAGGGAGACCCAGTACTTC.

This sequence joins TRBV2 and TRBJ2-1; 11 positions match TRBD2. Germline V gene data show CDR1 as SNHLY and CDR2 as FYNNEI. J lost 6 bases, V lost 6 bases, and 7 bases had no gene match. CDR3 length equals 15 residues. Here the CDR3 reads CASRAGTSGANEQFF. The CDR3, as DNA: TGTGCCAGCAGGGCCGGGACTAGCGGCGCCAATGAGCAGTTCTTC. The full variable domain, its missing parts supplied by reference TRBV2 and TRBJ2-1, is EPEVTQTPSHQVTQMGQEVILRCVPISNHLYFYWYRQILGQKVEFLVSFYNNEISEKSEIFDDQFSVERPDGSNFTLKIRSTKLEDSAMYFCASRAGTSGANEQFFGPGTRLTVL.

This clone has more than one count but fewer than ten. V gene TRBV18 combines with J gene TRBJ1-5; D is perhaps TRBD1 (5 bases). Germline-derived CDR1 and CDR2 are KGHSH and LQKENI. V gave up 2 bases and J gave up 7 bases, with 9 bases separating them. The CDR3 is 13 residues long. CDR3 nucleotide sequence: TGTGCCAGCTCACCAGTGCAGGGCCAGCCCCAGCATTTT. Amino acids: CASSPVQGQPQHF.

The V call is TRBV9, the J call TRBJ2-3; the D is unclear. Germline values: CDR1 SGDLS, CDR2 YYNGEE. Trimming removed 1 base at V and 4 bases at J, with 10 bases between. The CDR3 has 14 residues. The CDR3, as DNA: TGTGCCAGCAGCGTATCGGGTGGCCCAGATACGCAGTATTTT. It codes for CASSVSGGPDTQYF.

This chain joins TRBV7-9 and TRBJ2-3; no reliable D call. The CDR3 is 15 residues long. Germline CDR1 and CDR2: SEHNR and FQNEAQ (reference sequence). Trimming cost V 5 bases and J 0 bases, with 12 bases left between them. The CDR3 DNA sequence: TGTGCCAGCAGCCGCCTGGCAGATAGCACAGATACGCAGTATTTT. Translated: CASSRLADSTDTQYF.

This clone came up once. The chain uses TRBV6-1 and TRBJ2-7; 8 bases map to TRBD1. Germline V gene data show CDR1 as MNHNS and CDR2 as SASEGT. The CDR3 consists of 14 residues. V shed 7 bases and J 6 bases; nucleotides not matched to a gene: 11. CDR3 coding DNA: TGTGCCAGCACTCAAGTTCAGGGGGCGGTCGAGCAGTACTTC. Translating gives CASTQVQGAVEQYF.

The chain uses TRBV2 and TRBJ1-1; D unresolved. Germline CDR1 SNHLY, CDR2 FYNNEI. The CDR3 contains 14 residues. V was shortened by 6 bases and J by 4 bases, with 15 bases between the two germline ends. As DNA, the CDR3 is TGTGCCAGCAGCGTAACCTCTTTGGGCACTGAAGCTTTCTTT. Its protein product is CASSVTSLGTEAFF.

This clone was observed a handful of times. The chain combines TRBV29-1 with TRBJ2-1, with TRBD2 matching 13 bases. V lost 5 bases, J lost 8 bases, and 9 bases stayed unmatched. CDR3 length equals 15 residues. Germline V lookup: CDR1 SQVTM, CDR2 ANQGSEA. The CDR3 region has the DNA TGCAGCGTTAATCGCGGGACTAGCGGGACCGATGAGCAGTTCTTC. Protein product: CSVNRGTSGTDEQFF.

This chain links TRBV15 with TRBJ1-3, with 7 bases aligning to TRBD1. Germline CDR1 is LNHNV and CDR2 is YYDKDF (reference sequence). The ends lost 3 bases at V and 0 bases at J; junction bases unmatched: 11. The CDR3 contains 18 residues. The CDR3 DNA reads as TGTGCCACCAGCAGCCGGGACAGACCATTTAGCTCTGGAAACACCATATATTTT. This translates into CATSSRDRPFSSGNTIYF.